Included here is one T cell receptor beta chain sequence, with context. Its specificity is not known. Once extracted for a subset, genomic DNA was divided evenly among several immunoSEQ plates. Original processing methods: Because ImmunoSEQ provided only junction sequences with no quality scores, the filtering differed. Clones were sequenced by immunoSEQ multiplex PCR, and TCRdb holds only the in-frame ones, with some missing. The V and J calls and the clone size are those of that table, but D and trimming were determined from the DNA. The sample lists 2 million to 2.5 million clones; around 93% were seen once. These data are taken from a study of shared clonotypes between healthy human individuals. Findings and limits, study-wide: In contrast to clonotypes shared by all four donors, non-shared clonotypes had lower generation probabilities.

The study enrolled healthy HIV-negative adults without recent acute infections or vaccinations as donors. Germline CDR1 reads MRHNA; CDR2 reads SNTAGT. The CDR3 covers 17 residues. V gave up 4 bases and J gave up 5 bases, with 20 bases separating them. The specimen sequenced was naive CD4+ T cells from PBMCs. Subset indicated: CD45RA+ positively selected. The TCR originated in a man between 18 and 35 years old in good health. Some clones in this sample may be carry-over from other donors' samples. V usage is TRBV6-4 and J usage is TRBJ2-2, with D perhaps TRBD1 (6 bases). The CDR3 DNA follows: TGTGCCAGCAGTGCCTCACGCAGGGGTTACTTGACCGGGGAGCTGTTTTTT. Translated: CASSASRRGYLTGELFF.